This T cell receptor beta chain appears in the sequencing data of a study of T-cell memory formation after mild COVID-19. For the study at large: TCR clusters largely stayed donor specific.

Germline V gene data show CDR1 as SQVTM and CDR2 as ANQGSEA. The germline V and J ends were trimmed by 0 bases and 8 bases, with 17 bases remaining between them. The CDR3 loop spans 15 amino acids. This clonotype has at least ten counts. TCRdb recomputed calls from the 5' RACE reads with MiXCR, one row per CDR3 protein. The table shows 170,000 or so distinct CDR3 sequences, with around 30% occurring only once. This clonotype was sampled from an adult woman who had mild COVID-19 (a few samples of this study predate the infection). Cell type and time point are not known. Specimen: PBMCs or a T cell subset sorted from them (not recorded which). This chain joins TRBV29-1 and TRBJ2-1; no reliable D call. CDR3 coding DNA: TGCAGCGTTGAAGATCGGGCGACCTCTGGTGATGAGCAGTTCTTC. Amino acids: CSVEDRATSGDEQFF.